The source of this T cell receptor beta chain is a study of early T cells in non-severe SARS-CoV-2 infection. The TCR library protocol attached unique molecular identifiers to the individual cDNA molecules. TCRdb re-analysed the 5' RACE reads in MiXCR, keeping a single row per CDR3 protein. The sample includes roughly 40,000 distinct CDR3 sequences, around 6.9% of them seen just once. Germline V gives CDR1 SGHTA, CDR2 FQGNSA. The CDR3 sequence is 15 residues long. V dropped 2 bases and J dropped 6 bases, with 17 bases sitting between them. The sequence derives from an adult who was a healthcare worker with PCR-confirmed SARS-CoV-2 infection or an uninfected control (not recorded which). This chain links TRBV7-2 with TRBJ2-7; D is perhaps TRBD1 (5 bases). The specimen sequenced was whole blood. CDR3 sequence reads: CASSLLTQGVGEQYF. The DNA for the CDR3 is TGTGCCAGCAGCTTACTGACTCAAGGGGTGGGCGAGCAGTACTTC.